The clone carrying this T cell receptor beta chain was observed many times. The data stem from a study of patients and donors after allogeneic stem cell transplantation. The CDR3 sequence is 13 residues long. In germline, CDR1 is MGHDK, CDR2 SYGVNS. The ends were cut back, 4 bases at V and 4 bases at J, with 7 bases in the middle. TCRdb reprocessed the RT-PCR reads via MiXCR and lists one record per CDR3 protein. This table has approximately 7,600 distinct CDR3 sequences, approximately 10% appearing once. The TCR originated in a human donor who was either an allogeneic HSCT recipient or a stem cell or donor lymphocyte infusion donor (not recorded which). It is not recorded whose cells these are; they may come from a transplant donor. The rearrangement links TRBV25-1 to TRBJ2-2; D is ambiguous. The sequenced sample consisted of blood, either unsorted or a sorted T cell fraction (not recorded which). The CDR3 here is CASSGDTTGELFF. The CDR3 bases are TGTGCCAGCAGTGGAGACACCACCGGGGAGCTGTTTTTT.